These 16 T cell receptor beta chains share one sample of origin, sequenced in a study of neurological immune-mediated disorders. Time point meaning: longitudinal time-point 1 (baseline). TCRdb passed the 5' RACE reads through MiXCR, listing each CDR3 protein once. This sample carries more than 70,000 distinct CDR3 sequences, 10% of them seen once, and the ten largest clones take more than 9%. Source material: PBMCs. These receptor sequences come from a man between 25 and 39 years old in good health.

This clonotype occurred many times. The chain links TRBV6-2 or TRBV6-3 to TRBJ2-1; 11 bases line up with TRBD1. Germline V gene lookup returns CDR1 MNHEY and CDR2 SVGEGT. V was clipped by 4 bases and J by 4 bases; unmatched bases: 6. The CDR3 has 16 residues. DNA of the CDR3: TGTGCCAGCAGTTCCCGGGACAGGGGGTTTTACAATGAGCAGTTCTTC. Translation gives CASSSRDRGFYNEQFF.

This clonotype was picked up a small number of times. The CDR3 DNA reads TGTGCCAGCAAGGATTGGGGGGAAAACACTGAAGCTTTCTTT. It yields the protein CASKDWGENTEAFF. The V and J genes are TRBV6-5 and TRBJ1-1, with a weak D call TRBD1 (5 bases). Looked up from germline, CDR1 is MNHEY and CDR2 is SVGAGI. The CDR3 runs 14 residues. V was pared by 7 bases and J by 2 bases, with 14 bases between.

This clonotype was detected ten times or more. The rearrangement uses TRBV27 and TRBJ2-7, with D perhaps being TRBD1 or TRBD2 (6 bases each). This CDR3 contains 15 residues. The ends were cut back, 3 bases at V and 4 bases at J, with 16 bases in the middle. Germline CDR1 reads MNHEY; CDR2 reads SMNVEV (reference sequence). The CDR3 nucleotides are TGTGCCAGCAGTTTTAGTGCTACAGGGAGGTACGAGCAGTACTTC. Protein sequence: CASSFSATGRYEQYF.

This clonotype occurred many times. The genes are TRBV5-1 and TRBJ2-5; D gene uncertain. In germline, CDR1 is SGHRS, CDR2 YFSETQ. This CDR3 has 14 amino acids. Trimming removed 3 bases at V and 2 bases at J, with 11 bases between. In nucleotides, the CDR3 is TGCGCCAGCAGCTCCAGAGACGGACAAGAGACCCAGTACTTC. Residues: CASSSRDGQETQYF.

In its sample, this clonotype was seen many times. The V and J genes are TRBV20-1 and TRBJ2-1; 14 nucleotides match TRBD2. The CDR3 covers 16 residues. J was trimmed by 5 bases and V by 1 base; bases with no gene match: 4. In germline, CDR1 is DFQATT, CDR2 SNEGSKA (reference sequence). CDR3 in DNA: TGCAGTGCTAGAGCACCGGGACTAGCGGGAGACAATGAGCAGTTCTTC. Residues: CSARAPGLAGDNEQFF.

Many counts were recorded for this clonotype. V is TRBV28 and J is TRBJ2-6; 7 bases match TRBD1. Germline loops: CDR1 MDHEN, CDR2 SYDVKM. V dropped 4 bases and J dropped 0; count of bases not matched to a gene: 3. CDR3 length: 16 amino acids. The CDR3 nucleotides are TGTGCCAGCAGTTCGGGACAGTTCTCTGGGGCCAACGTCCTGACTTTC. The encoded protein is CASSSGQFSGANVLTF.

This clonotype was recorded at least ten times. The V gene is TRBV7-7, the J gene TRBJ2-2, with 7 bases that match TRBD1. Losses at the gene ends were 9 bases for V and 6 bases for J; bases not matched to a gene: 13. The CDR3 is 15 residues long. CDR1 and CDR2 (germline): SSHAT, FNYEAQ (reference sequence). The CDR3 region has the DNA TGTGCCAGTCAACCGACAGGGCTCGTTGCCGGGGAGCTGTTTTTT. It codes for CASQPTGLVAGELFF.

This clonotype was counted a few times. A much larger clone sits a single nucleotide away, making a read error possible. The V call is TRBV7-9, the J call TRBJ2-3; D is undetermined. There are 12 residues in the CDR3. The germline CDR1 and CDR2 sequences are SEHNR and FQNEAQ (reference sequence). V lost 5 bases, J lost 2 bases, and 5 bases lay in between. CDR3 DNA sequence: TGTGCCAGCAGCCCTAACACAGATACGCAGTATTTT. Its translation is CASSPNTDTQYF.

This clonotype has at least ten counts. The chain carries TRBV28 and TRBJ2-7, with TRBD2 matching 10 bases. V shed 4 bases, J shed 5 bases, and the junction held 8 bases outside the gene matches. Germline V CDR1 and CDR2: MDHEN, SYDVKM. The CDR3 length is 15 residues. DNA for the CDR3: TGTGCCAGCAGTTCCCCAGCGGGAGGGCCCAACGAGCAGTACTTC. Amino acids: CASSSPAGGPNEQYF. Together with reference TRBV28 and TRBJ2-7, the CDR3 gives the full variable domain: DVKVTQSSRYLVKRTGEKVFLECVQDMDHENMFWYRQDPGLGLRLIYFSYDVKMKEKGDIPEGYSVSREKKERFSLILESASTNQTSMYLCASSSPAGGPNEQYFGPGTRLTVT.

At least ten counts were recorded for this clonotype. This rearrangement joins TRBV5-1 to TRBJ2-5; TRBD1 is a possible D gene (6 bases). V lost 4 bases to trimming and J lost 4 bases, with 14 bases between them. This CDR3 is built from 14 residues. Germline V gene sequence: CDR1 SGHRS, CDR2 YFSETQ. The CDR3 is CASSPDQGRETQYF. As DNA, the CDR3 is TGCGCCAGCAGCCCAGATCAGGGGCGAGAGACCCAGTACTTC.

This clonotype was detected ten times or more. This chain connects TRBV7-2 to TRBJ2-5; 7 nucleotides match TRBD2. J lost 4 bases, V lost 4 bases, and 6 bases had no gene match. In germline, CDR1 is SGHTA, CDR2 FQGNSA. The CDR3 contains 14 residues. In DNA, the CDR3 is TGTGCCAGCAGCTCGGGACTAATTGGAGAGACCCAGTACTTC. It translates to CASSSGLIGETQYF. The full variable domain, completed using reference TRBV7-2 and TRBJ2-5, is GAGVSQSPSNKVTEKGKDVELRCDPISGHTALYWYRQSLGQGLEFLIYFQGNSAPDKSGLPSDRFSAERTGGSVSTLTIQRTQQEDSAVYLCASSSGLIGETQYFGPGTRLLVL.

There are many counts of this clonotype. The V call is TRBV3-1, the J call TRBJ2-1, with TRBD2 matching over 10 bases. CDR1 and CDR2 from the germline V gene are LGHDT and YNNKEL (reference sequence). The CDR3 has 16 amino acids. The V segment lost 1 base and the J segment 5 bases; nucleotides outside the gene matches: 5. The CDR3 DNA reads as TGTGCCAGCAGCCAAGTGAGCGGGAGGGCCGACAATGAGCAGTTCTTC. It codes for CASSQVSGRADNEQFF.

Turning to this clonotype: With a much larger clone just one base away, this may be a read error. The rearrangement links TRBV5-1 to TRBJ2-5, with D perhaps matching TRBD1 (6 bases). CDR1 is SGHRS and CDR2 is YFSETQ in the germline V gene. The ends were cut back, 4 bases at V and 3 bases at J, with 19 bases in the middle. This CDR3 spans 16 amino acids. CDR3 in DNA: TGCGCCAGCAGCCCCCGACAGGTGGCTTCGGAAGAGACCCAGTACTTC. It yields the protein CASSPRQVASEETQYF. The full variable domain, rest sourced from reference TRBV5-1 and TRBJ2-5, is KAGVTQTPRYLIKTRGQQVTLSCSPISGHRSVSWYQQTPGQGLQFLFEYFSETQRNKGNFPGRFSGRQFSNSRSEMNVSTLELGDSALYLCASSPRQVASEETQYFGPGTRLLVL.

V and J are TRBV20-1 and TRBJ1-1; D uncertain. The CDR3 sequence is 15 residues long. From germline, CDR1 is DFQATT and CDR2 SNEGSKA (reference sequence). V was shortened by 3 bases and J by 0 bases, with 14 bases between the two germline ends. The chain's CDR3 is CSASGSETVNTEAFF. In DNA form, the CDR3 reads TGCAGTGCTAGTGGTTCCGAGACGGTGAACACTGAAGCTTTCTTT.

In its sample, this clonotype was seen many times. V gene TRBV5-1 combines with J gene TRBJ1-1, with 7 bases identical to TRBD1. The V gene's germline CDR1 is SGHRS and CDR2 YFSETQ. The CDR3 runs to 16 residues. V was pared by 4 bases and J by 1 base, with 10 bases of the junction left unmatched. The CDR3 loop reads CASSSGTANSNTEAFF. The CDR3 DNA is TGCGCCAGCAGCAGTGGGACAGCCAACTCGAACACTGAAGCTTTCTTT.

The rearrangement joins TRBV7-6 to TRBJ1-5; D is unresolved. The germline V and J ends were trimmed by 2 bases and 1 base, with 6 bases remaining between them. The length of the CDR3 is 14 residues. The germline gives CDR1 SGHVS, CDR2 FNYEAQ. CDR3 bases: TGTGCCAGCAGCTTACACGACAGCAATCAGCCCCAGCATTTT. Protein product: CASSLHDSNQPQHF.